The 8 T cell receptor beta chains below all came from one sample that was sequenced in a study of memory CD4+ T cells and cytomegalovirus serostatus. Single viable CD3+CD4+CD8-CD45RO+ cells were sorted as the memory CD4+ T cells. Some clones are missing from TCRdb's copy, which holds only in-frame ones; the method was immunoSEQ multiplex PCR. The sample has some 47,000 clones, around 80% seen once; the top ten hold 0.77%. The material sequenced was memory CD4+ T cells from blood. These receptors were obtained from an adult in good health and CMV-seronegative.

This clone was counted a single time. The chain uses TRBV5-1 and TRBJ2-7; tentative D call: TRBD1 (5 bases). Germline V gene sequence: CDR1 SGHRS, CDR2 YFSETQ. V lost 4 bases to trimming and J lost 2 bases, with 16 bases between them. This CDR3 region has 15 residues. Here the CDR3 DNA reads TGCGCCAGCAGCCGTCTAGATAAGGGGACCTACGAGCAGTACTTC. It translates to CASSRLDKGTYEQYF.

The chain has TRBV7-8 and TRBJ1-3, with TRBD1 identical over 11 bases. CDR1 is SGHVS, CDR2 FQNEAQ, per germline. The V and J ends lost 3 bases and 3 bases, in that order; junction bases with no gene match: 4. The CDR3 has 16 residues. The CDR3 spells CASSLPGTGGGNTIYF. CDR3 DNA: TGTGCCAGCAGCTTGCCCGGGACAGGGGGTGGAAACACCATATATTTT. The full variable domain, rest sourced from reference TRBV7-8 and TRBJ1-3, is GAGVSQSPRYKVAKRGQDVALRCDPISGHVSLFWYQQALGQGPEFLTYFQNEAQLDKSGLPSDRFFAERPEGSVSTLKIQRTQQEDSAVYLCASSLPGTGGGNTIYFGEGSWLTVV.

V is TRBV4-2 and J is TRBJ2-1; a possible D gene is TRBD2 (5 bases). Germline CDR1 is LGHNA and CDR2 is YNFKEQ. The V end was cut by 0 bases, the J end by 2 bases, with 11 bases between. The CDR3 consists of 16 residues. CDR3 sequence: CASSQEEDLTYNEQFF. Here the CDR3 DNA reads TGTGCCAGCAGCCAAGAGGAGGATCTTACCTACAATGAGCAGTTCTTC.

The J gene is TRBJ1-2, the V gene TRBV5-6; D gene ambiguous. CDR3 length equals 12 residues. Germline assignment: CDR1 SGHDT and CDR2 YYEEEE. V was pared by 0 bases and J by 8 bases, with 8 bases between. CDR3 in amino acids: CASSLAPEGYTF. The CDR3 region has the DNA TGTGCCAGCAGCTTGGCCCCCGAGGGCTACACCTTC.

The table lists this clone with a few counts. V and J are TRBV12-5 and TRBJ1-1; D gene unclear. The CDR3 has 11 residues. The V end was cut by 7 bases, the J end by 3 bases, with 6 bases between. Germline loops: CDR1 LGHNT, CDR2 FRNRAP. The chain's CDR3 is CASAVDTEAFF. CDR3 coding DNA: TGTGCTAGTGCCGTTGACACTGAAGCTTTCTTT. Variable domain in full (rest from reference TRBV12-5 and TRBJ1-1): DARVTQTPRHKVTEMGQEVTMRCQPILGHNTVFWYRQTMMQGLELLAYFRNRAPLDDSGMPKDRFSAEMPDATLATLKIQPSEPRDSAVYFCASAVDTEAFFGQGTRLTVV.

This clone was observed a handful of times. The chain has TRBV4-3 and TRBJ2-3; 11 bases align to TRBD2. The CDR3 runs to 15 residues. CDR1 and CDR2 (germline): LGHNA, YSLEER. Trimming at V came to 0 bases and at J to 4 bases, leaving 0 bases not matched to a gene. As DNA, the CDR3 is TGCGCCAGCAGCCAAGATAGCGGGGGGGCAGATACGCAGTATTTT. As protein: CASSQDSGGADTQYF.

The sample holds a few counts of this clone. The V and J genes are TRBV30 and TRBJ2-1, with a tentative D call TRBD2 (6 bases). The CDR3 is made up of 16 amino acids. V dropped 0 bases and J dropped 1 base, with 13 bases sitting between them. The germline V gene encodes CDR1 GTSNPN and CDR2 SVGIG (reference sequence). CDR3 nucleotides: TGTGCCTGGAGTGTCTGGGGGGTAGGATCCTACAATGAGCAGTTCTTC. Translated, it gives CAWSVWGVGSYNEQFF.

The gene calls are TRBV6-6 and TRBJ1-6; D call uncertain. Germline V gene lookup returns CDR1 MNHNY and CDR2 SVGAGI (reference sequence). The CDR3 spans 14 residues. V lost 4 bases and J 5 bases, leaving 9 bases between the germline ends. Written as DNA, the CDR3 is TGTGCCAGCAGTTTCCAGGCGGATAATTCACCCCTCCACTTT. It yields the protein CASSFQADNSPLHF.